This entry lists 16 T cell receptor beta chains sequenced from one sample in a study of cytomegalovirus exposure and HLA in healthy donors. Profiled with immunoSEQ multiplex PCR; TCRdb holds only in-frame clones, not every one. The repertoire consists of hundreds of thousands of clones, with 86% occurring once and the leading ten covering under 0.9%. Sequenced sample: PBMCs. These receptors were obtained from a woman aged 18-30 years in good health and CMV-seronegative.

This CDR3 reads CATGQGYEQYF. The CDR3 region has the DNA TGTGCCACCGGACAGGGCTACGAGCAGTACTTC. This sequence joins TRBV6-6 and TRBJ2-7, with 8 positions matching TRBD1. Germline V gene data show CDR1 as MNHNY and CDR2 as SVGAGI (reference sequence). The CDR3 spans 11 residues. The V gene end was trimmed by 10 bases and the J gene end by 3 bases; junction bases not matched to a gene: 2.

The chain uses TRBV2 and TRBJ2-1, with a weak D call TRBD2 (5 bases). The CDR3 sequence is 10 residues long. Deletions cut 8 bases from V and 10 bases from J, with 9 bases between. Per germline, CDR1 SNHLY and CDR2 FYNNEI. The CDR3 spells CASGSGEQFF. The DNA for the CDR3 is TGTGCCAGCGGGTCGGGAGAGCAGTTCTTC.

The DNA for the CDR3 is TGTGCCAGCAGCCTCGCGGGTTGGAGAGAGACCCAGTACTTC. The encoded protein is CASSLAGWRETQYF. J is TRBJ2-5 and V is TRBV11-2, with a possible D match to TRBD2 (5 bases). This CDR3 spans 14 amino acids. CDR1 is SGHAT, CDR2 FQNNGV, per germline. The ends were cut back, 5 bases at V and 4 bases at J, with 14 bases in the middle.

This chain joins TRBV5-6 and TRBJ1-5; D gene unclear. Germline values: CDR1 SGHDT, CDR2 YYEEEE. V was shortened by 1 base and J by 11 bases, with 25 bases between the two germline ends. The CDR3 is 17 residues long. CDR3 region: CASSLRARGRTHGTQHF. The CDR3 coding sequence is TGTGCCAGCAGCTTGAGGGCTCGTGGACGGACGCACGGGACCCAGCATTTT. Full variable domain (outside the CDR3, taken from reference TRBV5-6 and TRBJ1-5): DAGVTQSPTHLIKTRGQQVTLRCSPKSGHDTVSWYQQALGQGPQFIFQYYEEEERQRGNFPDRFSGHQFPNYSSELNVNALLLGDSALYLCASSLRARGRTHGTQHFGDGTRLSIL.

The chain employs TRBV28 and TRBJ2-5, with D unclear. Trimming left V 6 bases short and J 5 bases short, with 10 bases between. CDR1 and CDR2 from the germline V gene are MDHEN and SYDVKM. The CDR3 is 12 residues long. The CDR3 loop reads CASSTPLETQYF. The DNA of the CDR3 is TGTGCCAGCAGCACCCCACTGGAGACCCAGTACTTC.

The V call is TRBV4-1, the J call TRBJ1-2; 8 bases fit TRBD1. The CDR3 is 15 amino acids. The ends lost 2 bases at V and 10 bases at J; junction bases unmatched: 12. Germline values: CDR1 MGHRA, CDR2 YSYEKL. CDR3 DNA: TGCGCCAGCAGCCAACCCGGACAGGGACTACCAGACTACACCTTC. It yields the protein CASSQPGQGLPDYTF.

The chain has TRBV5-1 and TRBJ2-3; 8 bases match TRBD1. CDR3 size: 17 residues. The junction had 7 bases not matched to a gene; V was cut back by 0 bases and J by 1 base. Germline V lookup: CDR1 SGHRS, CDR2 YFSETQ. Here the CDR3 DNA reads TGCGCCAGCAGCTTGGCGCTTCAGGGACAGGGCACAGATACGCAGTATTTT. It encodes CASSLALQGQGTDTQYF.

Written as DNA, the CDR3 is TGTGCCTGGAGTGATGTCCAGGACAGGGGCTACAATGAGCAGTTCTTC. Amino acid sequence: CAWSDVQDRGYNEQFF. The genes are TRBV30 and TRBJ2-1; 9 nucleotides line up with TRBD1. Germline CDR1 and CDR2: GTSNPN and SVGIG (reference sequence). The V segment lost 1 base and the J segment 3 bases; nucleotides outside the gene matches: 7. The CDR3 length is 16 residues.

This chain links TRBV5-6 with TRBJ2-3, with D perhaps TRBD1 (7 bases). Per the germline V gene, CDR1 is SGHDT and CDR2 is YYEEEE. The CDR3 is 15 residues long. Trimming removed 3 bases from V and 5 bases from J, with 16 bases in between. As DNA, the CDR3 is TGTGCCAGCAGCTGGGGGCGGAGGGGGCAAGATACGCAGTATTTT. Its protein product is CASSWGRRGQDTQYF.

This clone occurred once. The gene calls are TRBV20-1 and TRBJ2-7; D is unclear. Trimming removed 1 base at V and 7 bases at J, with 8 bases between. The CDR3 runs to 11 residues. Germline CDR1 DFQATT, CDR2 SNEGSKA (reference sequence). Here the CDR3 DNA reads TGCAGTGCTAGAGTCCTCGTTGAGCAGTACTTC. As protein: CSARVLVEQYF.

This clone was counted between two and nine times. V gene TRBV29-1 combines with J gene TRBJ1-2; D remains unclear. Trimming took off 6 bases at V and 6 bases at J, with 8 bases between the two ends. Germline-derived CDR1 and CDR2 are SQVTM and ANQGSEA. The CDR3 has 10 residues. The CDR3 nucleotides are TGCAGCGTAGAGGTGGATGGCTACACCTTC. Protein: CSVEVDGYTF.

CDR3 nucleotides: TGTGCCAGCAGTGTACAGGTTATCTCGTACAATGAGCAGTTCTTC. This encodes CASSVQVISYNEQFF. The chain combines TRBV27 with TRBJ2-1; D perhaps matches TRBD1 (5 bases). The CDR3 contains 15 residues. V shed 5 bases and J shed 4 bases, with 15 bases lying between them. CDR1 is MNHEY, CDR2 SMNVEV, per germline (reference sequence).

The chain uses TRBV11-2 and TRBJ2-1; D perhaps matches TRBD2 (6 bases). The CDR3 spans 18 residues. The V gene lost 1 base and the J gene lost 5 bases, with 21 bases spanning the gap. Germline V gene data show CDR1 as SGHAT and CDR2 as FQNNGV. The CDR3 reads CASSLVLGGGWRDNEQFF. The CDR3 region has the DNA TGTGCCAGCAGCTTAGTACTGGGCGGAGGCTGGAGGGACAATGAGCAGTTCTTC.

This sequence joins TRBV6-1 and TRBJ2-2; TRBD1 agrees at 8 bases. The CDR3 extends over 13 amino acids. Looked up from germline, CDR1 is MNHNS and CDR2 is SASEGT. V was pared by 10 bases and J by 6 bases, with 7 bases of the junction left unmatched. The chain's CDR3 is CAIPQGASGELFF. In DNA form, the CDR3 reads TGTGCCATCCCCCAGGGGGCATCCGGGGAGCTGTTTTTT.

This sequence joins TRBV4-1 and TRBJ2-1, with a weak D call TRBD1 (6 bases). V gave up 3 bases and J gave up 5 bases, with 11 bases separating them. The CDR3 totals 14 residues. Germline V CDR1 and CDR2: MGHRA, YSYEKL. Here the CDR3 reads CASSQPGQNNEQFF. In nucleotides, the CDR3 is TGCGCCAGCAGCCAGCCTGGACAGAACAATGAGCAGTTCTTC.

The V call is TRBV2, the J call TRBJ1-3, with D tentatively TRBD1 (5 bases). Germline V lookup: CDR1 SNHLY, CDR2 FYNNEI. The V end lost 5 bases, the J end lost 0 bases, and 14 bases lay between the germline ends. The CDR3 is made up of 16 amino acids. Here the CDR3 reads CASSPLGANSGNTIYF. CDR3 DNA: TGTGCCAGCAGTCCCTTAGGGGCGAACTCTGGAAACACCATATATTTT.